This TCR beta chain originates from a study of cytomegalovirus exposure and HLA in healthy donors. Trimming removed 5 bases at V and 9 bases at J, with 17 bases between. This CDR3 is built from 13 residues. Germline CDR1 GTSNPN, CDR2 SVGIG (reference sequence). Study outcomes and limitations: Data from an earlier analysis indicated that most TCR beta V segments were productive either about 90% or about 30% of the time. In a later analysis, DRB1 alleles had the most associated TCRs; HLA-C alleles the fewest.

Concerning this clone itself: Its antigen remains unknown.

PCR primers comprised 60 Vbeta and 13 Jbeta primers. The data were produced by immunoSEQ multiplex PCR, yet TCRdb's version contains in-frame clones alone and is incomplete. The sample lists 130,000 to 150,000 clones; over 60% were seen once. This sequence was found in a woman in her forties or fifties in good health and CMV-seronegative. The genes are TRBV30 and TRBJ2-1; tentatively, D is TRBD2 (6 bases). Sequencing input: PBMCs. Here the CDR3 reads CAWSETLAGEQFF. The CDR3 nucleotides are TGTGCCTGGTCAGAGACACTAGCAGGTGAGCAGTTCTTC.